This paragraph covers one TCR beta chain sequence. Its cognate antigen is unknown. These data are taken from a study of OX40 agonist ivuxolimab in advanced cancers. Whole-study context: Dose-escalation cases comprised hepatocellular carcinoma, melanoma, renal cell or head and neck cancer. Overall study results and limits: At 0.1 to 3.0 mg/kg, CD4+ and CD8+ blood T cells expanded clonally by week 6. More expanded clones were found, on average, in CD8+ than in CD4+ T cells.

CDR1 MNHEY and CDR2 SMNVEV come from the germline V gene (reference sequence). Trimming stripped 2 bases from V and 8 bases from J, with 7 bases between. This CDR3 is 13 amino acids long. The method was immunoSEQ multiplex PCR; TCRdb's version includes in-frame clones alone and lacks a portion of them. Here the sample spans about 88,000 clones, 70% to 85% being singletons. This TCR derives from an adult with an advanced solid tumor such as melanoma, head and neck, liver or kidney cancer. The rearrangement uses TRBV27 and TRBJ1-6, with unresolved D. Here the sequenced sample was CD4+ or CD8+ T cells sorted from blood, taken in a trial of the OX40 agonist ivuxolimab. CDR3 DNA sequence: TGTGCCAGCAGTTTAGAGTTTGATTCACCCCTCCACTTT. Residues: CASSLEFDSPLHF.